Given below is one T cell receptor beta chain in context. Its antigen is as yet unknown. With a much larger clone just one base away, this may be a read error. Germline V gives CDR1 SGHRS, CDR2 YFSETQ. The CDR3 loop spans 14 amino acids. Together with a sample-barcoded 5' primer, a J-beta primer mix was included in a second PCR lasting about 7 to 11 cycles. Via MiXCR, TCRdb re-called the 5' RACE reads, giving one row per CDR3 protein. The sample shows about 780,000 distinct CDR3 sequences, about 46% of them seen only once. These data come from a study of blood T cells in healthy people across ages. General observations from the study: Naive and antigen-experienced cells could not be conclusively compared, given unsorted PBMCs. When set beside aged donors, long-lived donors presented more naive CD4+ cells and higher diversity.

Sequencing was performed on blood. The TCR originated in a man of 80 years or more in good health. The rearrangement joins TRBV5-1 to TRBJ2-7, with 10 bases aligning to TRBD1. The CDR3 DNA reads TGCGTCAGCAGCCAGGGACAGGGGCCCTACGAGCAGTACTTC. Amino acid sequence: CVSSQGQGPYEQYF. The variable domain in full, with the rest retrieved from reference TRBV5-1 and TRBJ2-7, is KAGVTQTPRYLIKTRGQQVTLSCSPISGHRSVSWYQQTPGQGLQFLFEYFSETQRNKGNFPGRFSGRQFSNSRSEMNVSTLELGDSALYLCVSSQGQGPYEQYFGPGTRLTVT.